The rows below give T cell receptor beta chains drawn from one sample of a study of shared clonotypes between healthy human individuals. Assay used: immunoSEQ multiplex PCR; TCRdb lists only in-frame clones, some missing. The sample lists approximately 2,000,000 clones, 93% occurring once. Specimen: naive CD8+ T cells from PBMCs. The source of these receptors is a man aged 18-30 years in good health. Some clones in this sample may be carry-over from other donors' samples. Each CDR3 is given with its conserved first and last residue. Size values are once, few and many counts, or a class for expanded clones, and some rows have none.

.	TRBV4-2	21	TRBJ1-2	CASSQDQSLRSREGDAVGYTF
.	TRBV27	14	TRBJ1-1	CASNPIGGNTEAFF
.	TRBV28	17	TRBJ2-3	CASSSTFAGPFEDTQYF
.	TRBV27	15	TRBJ2-7	CASSPLGQEHYEQYF
.	TRBV10-3	16	TRBJ2-7	CAISLLGGREWYEQYF
few	TRBV7-9	15	TRBJ2-1	CASSSGTSGYNEQFF
.	TRBV28	16	TRBJ2-1	CASTEVGGSSYNEQFF
.	TRBV11-2	15	TRBJ2-1	CASSPRESSYNEQFF
.	TRBV7-6	16	TRBJ2-1	CASSLRGQGNYNEQFF
.	TRBV7-3	14	TRBJ2-7	CASSLRGPTDEQYF
.	TRBV28	12	TRBJ2-2	CASNTEGGELFF
.	TRBV15	13	TRBJ1-4	CATSKQGPEKLFF
.	TRBV7-8	14	TRBJ1-2	CASSVMSGGYGYTF
.	TRBV4-1	15	TRBJ2-7	CASSPRDRDVYEQYF
.	TRBV16	12	TRBJ1-1	CASSPGAVEAFF
.	TRBV9	16	TRBJ2-1	CASSSSGGSSYNEQFF
once	TRBV7-9	15	TRBJ2-1	CASSSRLAGYNEQFF